The T cell receptor (beta chain) described here comes from a study of blood T cells in healthy people across ages. In germline, CDR1 is LGHNA, CDR2 YSLEER. CDR3 length equals 16 residues. V dropped 0 bases and J dropped 0; count of bases not matched to a gene: 5. A second roughly 6 to 12 cycle PCR used barcoded and J-beta primers. A single record per CDR3 protein comes from TCRdb applying MiXCR to the 5' RACE reads. The table lists approximately 1,700,000 distinct CDR3 sequences, about 39% of them singletons. Donors gave roughly 10 milliliters of peripheral blood apiece. This receptor was identified in a human donor in good health. The specimen was blood. The rearrangement uses TRBV4-3 and TRBJ2-7, with 7 positions matching TRBD2. Written as DNA, the CDR3 is TGCGCCAGCAGCCAAGATAAGCGGGACGCCTCCTACGAGCAGTACTTC. The encoded protein is CASSQDKRDASYEQYF.